The 11 T cell receptor beta chains given below trace back to one sample, sequenced in a study of blood T cell repertoires in COVID-19. The data were produced by immunoSEQ multiplex PCR, yet TCRdb's version contains in-frame clones alone and is incomplete. The sample has tens of thousands of clones, around 87% seen once. Sequenced: peripheral blood. These receptors all stem from a male donor with acute or convalescent COVID-19.

This chain links TRBV4-1 with TRBJ1-2; D is uncertain. In germline, CDR1 is MGHRA, CDR2 YSYEKL. V was shortened by 1 base and J by 0 bases, with 9 bases between the two germline ends. The length of the CDR3 is 15 residues. The CDR3 reads CASSQGSLTNYGYTF. DNA for the CDR3: TGCGCCAGCAGCCAAGGATCCCTAACTAACTATGGCTACACCTTC.

The chain joins TRBV7-9 to TRBJ2-5, with 8 nucleotides matching TRBD1. The CDR3 contains 15 residues. Germline CDR1 is SEHNR and CDR2 is FQNEAQ (reference sequence). V dropped 1 base and J dropped 2; count of bases not matched to a gene: 3. CDR3 bases: TGTGCCAGCAGCTTAGATGGACAGGGACAAGAGACCCAGTACTTC. This encodes CASSLDGQGQETQYF.

The chain is built from TRBV11-2 and TRBJ2-5, with TRBD2 matching over 7 bases. CDR1 SGHAT and CDR2 FQNNGV come from the germline V gene. This CDR3 contains 17 residues. The J segment lost 1 base and the V segment lost 4 bases, leaving 12 bases of the junction unmatched. The CDR3 here is CASSSRAGGGSQETQYF. CDR3 sequence (DNA): TGTGCCAGCAGCTCAAGGGCTGGGGGGGGTTCCCAAGAGACCCAGTACTTC.

The chain recombines TRBV28 with TRBJ2-2; 10 bases line up with TRBD1. CDR3 length: 17 residues. Trimming cost V 5 bases and J 3 bases; bases outside gene matches: 9. Germline CDR1 reads MDHEN; CDR2 reads SYDVKM. CDR3 coding DNA: TGTGCCAGCAGTCAATCGATGACAGGGGGCTACACCGGGGAGCTGTTTTTT. Amino acid sequence: CASSQSMTGGYTGELFF.

V and J are TRBV10-3 and TRBJ1-2, with 11 bases aligning to TRBD1. Germline lookup yields CDR1 ENHRY and CDR2 SYGVKD. The CDR3 totals 14 residues. V was pared by 7 bases and J by 3 bases, with 4 bases of the junction left unmatched. The CDR3 reads CAITPGQGDYGYTF. CDR3 nucleotide sequence: TGTGCCATCACCCCGGGACAGGGGGACTATGGCTACACCTTC.

J is TRBJ1-4 and V is TRBV9, with D perhaps matching TRBD1 (6 bases). The CDR3 extends over 18 amino acids. V dropped 2 bases and J dropped 7 bases, with 24 bases sitting between them. Germline values: CDR1 SGDLS, CDR2 YYNGEE. The CDR3 DNA reads as TGTGCCAGCAGCGTTGACCCCCTCTCGGGGACATTGAGTGAAAAACTGTTTTTT. Residues: CASSVDPLSGTLSEKLFF.

This chain connects TRBV9 to TRBJ2-2, with 8 bases matching TRBD2. Germline CDR1 reads SGDLS; CDR2 reads YYNGEE. The V segment lost 0 bases and the J segment 0 bases; nucleotides outside the gene matches: 4. The CDR3 covers 17 residues. The CDR3 loop reads CASSVDGSGANTGELFF. The CDR3 DNA reads TGTGCCAGCAGCGTAGACGGTAGCGGGGCGAACACCGGGGAGCTGTTTTTT.

The CDR3 spells CASSGDRGEETQYF. The CDR3 DNA follows: TGTGCCAGCAGCGGGGACAGGGGCGAGGAGACCCAGTACTTC. The J gene is TRBJ2-5, the V gene TRBV2; 10 positions agree with TRBD1. V was clipped by 6 bases and J by 5 bases; unmatched bases: 6. CDR1 and CDR2 from the germline V gene are SNHLY and FYNNEI. CDR3 length: 14 residues.

The rearrangement links TRBV7-6 to TRBJ2-2; D ambiguous. The CDR3 is made up of 16 amino acids. Per the germline V gene, CDR1 is SGHVS and CDR2 is FNYEAQ. The V gene lost 4 bases and the J gene lost 5 bases, with 17 bases spanning the gap. In DNA, the CDR3 is TGTGCCAGCAGCTCCGAGGCAGTTCGGTCTACCGGGGAGCTGTTTTTT. As protein: CASSSEAVRSTGELFF.

This clone has just one count. The chain links TRBV12-3 or TRBV12-4 to TRBJ2-3; unclear D gene. The CDR3 is made up of 13 amino acids. The V end lost 1 base, the J end lost 4 bases, and 6 bases lay between the germline ends. The CDR3 nucleotides read TGTGCCAGCAGTTTAGGGCAGGCAGATACGCAGTATTTT. It yields the protein CASSLGQADTQYF.

The V gene is TRBV5-6, the J gene TRBJ1-2; D unresolved. The V and J ends lost 0 bases and 8 bases respectively, with 14 bases between them. Germline V lookup: CDR1 SGHDT, CDR2 YYEEEE. CDR3 length equals 14 residues. In DNA, the CDR3 is TGTGCCAGCAGCTTGGTCCAGGCCGATTGGGGCTACACCTTC. Protein: CASSLVQADWGYTF.